Below, one TCR beta chain is given with its context. The assay was immunoSEQ multiplex PCR, and TCRdb's table has in-frame clones only and misses some. The table shows 35,000 to 40,000 clones, with around 90% occurring only once. Locally advanced or metastatic urothelial carcinoma was present in patients. This record belongs to a study of PD-L1 blockade in urothelial cancer. Overall study context: Most patients, about 85% of the roughly 30, were males with bladder-origin cancer. Enrolled patients had been treated previously with 0 to 3 chemotherapy regimens. Researchers looked at the blood 3 weeks (second dose) and 6 weeks after treatment began.

Trimming took 5 bases from V and 4 from J; bases not matched to a gene: 5. The V gene's germline CDR1 is SGDLS and CDR2 YYNGEE. The CDR3 length is 14 residues. This sequence joins TRBV9 and TRBJ2-3; TRBD2 matches 9 bases. This TCR was recovered from a man in his sixties or seventies with urothelial cancer. This sample comprised PBMCs, obtained around atezolizumab (anti-PD-L1) treatment. The CDR3 DNA follows: TGTGCCAGCAGTGGGACTAGCAAGGCAGATACGCAGTATTTT. Translating it yields CASSGTSKADTQYF.